This T cell receptor (beta chain) was sequenced during a study of blood T cell repertoires in COVID-19. Trimming stripped 4 bases from V and 7 bases from J, with 14 bases between. The CDR3 is 14 amino acids. Germline CDR1 reads SGHVS; CDR2 reads FQNEAQ. This clone has a single count. As handled by the study authors: Reference gene primer amplification in the assay estimated nucleated cell counts. Assay: immunoSEQ multiplex PCR; the TCRdb copy retains only in-frame clones and omits some. From that table come the V and J calls and clone size; the DNA was used to work out D and trimming. Of about 75,000 clones in the sample, 79% were seen once.

The sequencing sample was made of peripheral blood. The rearrangement uses TRBV7-8 and TRBJ1-5; D perhaps matches TRBD1 (6 bases). This receptor was identified in a woman of 80 years or more with active or convalescent COVID-19. CDR3 amino acids: CASSSQQGVQPQHF. As DNA, the CDR3 is TGTGCCAGCAGCTCGCAACAGGGAGTGCAGCCCCAGCATTTT.